Detailed here is one TCR beta chain. Its antigen remains unidentified. This sample is drawn from a study of T cell responses to AZD1222 COVID-19 vaccine. Overall study findings and caveats: Repertoires were collected only later (after the peak T cell response had occurred).

Here immunoSEQ multiplex PCR was the method, and the copy in TCRdb shows in-frame clones only, minus some. This table holds 70,000 or so clones, 79% found once. In germline, CDR1 is MNHNY, CDR2 SVGAGI (reference sequence). V lost 0 bases and J lost 1, with 6 bases in between. This CDR3 region has 14 residues. Material: peripheral blood, obtained on day 0 of MenACWY control vaccination. This receptor was identified in an adult in good health. J is TRBJ2-5 and V is TRBV6-6; a weak D match, TRBD1 (5 bases). CDR3 in DNA: TGTGCCAGCAGTTACTCACAGGTCCAAGAGACCCAGTACTTC. It yields the protein CASSYSQVQETQYF.